Listed here is a single T cell receptor (beta chain). It has no known antigen specificity. The sample belongs to a study of cytomegalovirus exposure and HLA in healthy donors (dated by TCRdb to about 2017). Concerning the study at large: An earlier analysis of a few hundred of the donors reported roughly 300 Gb of sequence data and 90 million to 120 million unique TCR beta sequences obtained from roughly 180 million T cells. Among about 370 genotyped donors of the cohort, an average of around 250,000 unique TCR beta nucleotide sequences was sequenced per donor, of which 15% to 20% were non-productive. Along with the roughly 710-subject first cohort, a separate validation cohort of over 90 different subjects was used. The study aimed to test whether signatures of past pathogen exposure could be identified by cataloging public T cell receptors. HLA typing included class I and class II loci at four-digit resolution. Four to six DR-DQ haplotypes were handled as single units for association and clustering, since linkage in the cohort was strong. The number of donors typed differed by locus, with 629-630 for A, B, C, DRB1 and DQB1, over 500 for DQA1, under 610 for DPA1, and some 440 for DPB1. The later analysis used no new phenotypic data to find candidate immune exposures, relying instead on TCR beta sequences and their occurrence across donors. To decide whether each TCR beta V gene segment behaved as functional or pseudogenic, an earlier analysis of some 580 of the donors relied on high-throughput TCR beta sequencing. High-throughput TCR immunosequencing, statistical association of individual TCRs with disease status, and machine learning were combined to predict cytomegalovirus infection status. Genome-wide SNP genotypes for about 55% of the 666 donors were used in a later genetic analysis, which treated that subset as a discovery cohort. An early release covering over 500 HLA-typed donors comprised approximately 290 gigabases of sequencing data and 65 million to 100 million unique TCR sequences. The study used immunosequencing to profile the T cell repertoires of 666 subjects and linked those repertoires to cytomegalovirus serostatus. To study patterns of TCR occurrence, a later analysis re-analyzed previously published TCR beta repertoires from 666 donors and added high-resolution HLA genotyping. All discovery cohort repertoires had been generated using a single sequencing platform. The genetic ancestry cluster associated with self-reported Caucasian donors included around 76% of the 398 genotyped donors. Donor age, sex, ethnicity and CMV serostatus were collected together with the repertoire data. Points the paper makes about the study in general: Roughly uniform sequencing depth across donors was assumed in presence/absence analyses, although this assumption may not hold. Only TCR beta chains were sequenced in this cohort, and the absence of alpha or paired-chain data limited detectable features. In a later analysis, 16,951 TCR beta sequences were associated with specific HLA alleles at a false discovery rate of 0.05. An earlier analysis of 450 to 750 of the donors showed that most TCR beta V segments appeared in productive rearrangements either about 87% or about 30% of the time, which broadly matched IMGT annotations. Strong co-occurrence of HLA alleles, especially DR and DQ, made assigning TCR associations to individual alleles difficult. Three of the identified cytomegalovirus-associated TCR beta chains were confirmed in vitro to be specific for cytomegalovirus antigens. Most TCR sequences were seen in very few donors, while some public TCRs were found in many individuals. Because counts were too low, about 15 rarely observed V segments, including chromosome 9 orphons, were left out of the earlier analysis of some 640 of the donors. According to a later genetic analysis, donors in an Asian-associated ancestry cluster had fewer N-insertions in productive TCRs than the approximately 710-donor mean. In a later analysis, the rate of TCR association differed among HLA loci, with DRB1 alleles having the most associated TCRs and HLA-C alleles having the fewest. HLA typing was unavailable for some donors at each locus, so association tests used only the typed subset. The classifier was reported to diagnose cytomegalovirus status with high specificity and sensitivity in both the original cohort and the validation cohort. For the cohort, immune exposure information was limited to CMV serostatus. The sequencing pipeline was judged likely to have produced a cluster of highly shared sequence variants as a technical artifact. A later analysis found that most CMV-associated TCR beta chains appeared HLA-restricted, with HLA associations seemingly driven largely by CMV exposure. Several of the top co-occurrence clusters appeared to be linked to parvovirus B19, influenza, CMV and Epstein-Barr virus, according to a later analysis. Linkage disequilibrium might explain the correlated functional status among segregating V segments, but an unknown experimental factor could not be excluded. A further reported finding was that TCR beta sequences accurately predicted the HLA-A and HLA-B alleles for most subjects in the first cohort. A later genetic analysis associated a missense DCLRE1C variant with V-gene and J-gene trimming of TCR beta chains, and an independent cohort replicated the association. A later analysis found that HLA-associated TCR beta chains were more clonally expanded and had lower generation probabilities than equally common non-associated chains. The study listed 164 TCR beta chains as associated with cytomegalovirus. According to the authors, the approach could potentially be generalized to other disease states and immunological phenotypes.

The method was the immunoSEQ multiplex PCR assay. The multiplex PCR relied on a mix of 60 forward primers for TCR Vbeta segments and 13 reverse primers for TCR Jbeta segments. The CDR3 region of rearranged TCR beta genes was amplified from genomic DNA with a multiplex PCR assay. The amplified TCR beta libraries were sequenced on the Illumina HiSeq System as 87-base-pair reads. From the authors' description of their analysis: In a later analysis, tens of millions of unique TCR beta chains were counted across the roughly 700 repertoires, and roughly 10 million of these chains were shared by at least two donors. Raw reads were error-corrected and collapsed into unique sequences by a nearest-neighbor algorithm in which closely related sequences were merged to remove PCR and sequencing errors. V, D and J gene segments were assigned by aligning CDR3 sequences to IMGT reference sequences. For a sequence to be retained, a match of at least six nucleotides to both a V gene segment and a J gene segment was required. Rearrangements were classified as productive when the CDR3 lacked stop codons and remained in frame with V and J, and all other rearrangements were classified as non-productive. Following IMGT convention, CDR3 was defined as the stretch from the second conserved V-encoded cysteine to the conserved J-encoded phenylalanine. In an earlier analysis of roughly 610 of the donors, sequences lacking an unambiguous match to a single V gene segment were excluded. An earlier analysis of under 750 of the donors called V segments functional above 56.7% productive rearrangements and segregating when the between-donor standard deviation exceeded 5%. To diagnose cytomegalovirus status from the catalog of TCR beta chain sequences, a statistical classification framework was built. A later analysis assigned V and J genes by comparing TCR nucleotide sequences with IMGT/GENE-DB human TR gene sequences. A later analysis assigned CDR3 sequences and most-parsimonious VDJ recombination scenarios with the TCRdist pipeline. A later analysis defined each TCR beta chain by its CDR3 amino acid sequence plus V-gene family, and excluded reads lacking a unique V-gene family. As a way to deal with suspected cross-contamination and a sequencing artifact, a later analysis dropped over 550 nucleotide sequences that were highly shared and had low generation probability. In a later analysis, a clonal expansion index for each public chain was calculated from normalized within-repertoire ranks of inferred template counts. Generation probabilities in a later analysis came from a VDJ recombination model fitted to out-of-frame rearrangements, and those results were checked against IGoR. Hypergeometric tests were used in a later analysis to score TCR-TCR, TCR-HLA and TCR-CMV co-occurrence, with a repertoire-size bias correction applied to the TCR pairs. To estimate false discovery rates, a later analysis permuted the HLA or CMV assignments 20 times. In a later analysis, co-occurring TCRs were grouped using DBSCAN, with TCRdist sequence similarity added in when clustering inside HLA-allele-positive subsets. Co-occurrence clustering excluded repertoires with fewer than 30,000 or more than 120,000 public chains, plus five with anomalous nucleotide sharing. TCRdb limited this immuneACCESS table to in-frame rearrangements with V and J called. A share of clones is missing; checked studies link under half to unresolved V genes, and the rest is unexplained. D and trimming come from the DNA, and the V and J calls and clone size come from that table. This sample's table has entries for 65,000 to 85,000 clones. The top ten clonotypes cover roughly 2.4% of the sample.

The cohort consisted of hundreds of healthy bone marrow donors. Cohort members were all nominally healthy when sampled, although unrecorded immune exposures were likely present. The donor was CMV seropositive and belonged to the group of 250 to 300 seropositive cohort members. Each donor provided a peripheral blood sample, and peripheral blood mononuclear cells were used for TCR beta sequencing. The Qiagen DNeasy Blood Extraction Kit was used to extract genomic DNA from the blood cell samples. Material for sequencing was PBMCs. The receptor was isolated from a female donor in good health and CMV-seropositive.

CDR3 region: CASGPSGQETQYF. The nucleotides read TGTGCCAGCGGGCCTAGCGGTCAAGAGACCCAGTACTTC. The receptor chain draws on TRBV6-5 and TRBJ2-5, with TRBD2 matching 7 junction bases. Counted from cysteine to phenylalanine, this CDR3 has 13 amino acids. The retained sequence is limited to the CDR3, 39 bases, with the frame set at the first base. The germline V gene encodes CDR1 MNHEY and CDR2 SVGAGI. V has 8 bases trimmed and J has 2 bases trimmed; junction bases matching no gene number 5.